This is a list of T cell receptor beta chains from one sample in a study of T cells in Graves' hyperthyroidism and ophthalmopathy. TCRdb recomputed calls from the multiplex PCR reads with MiXCR, one row per CDR3 protein. Altogether around 520,000 distinct CDR3 sequences are present, approximately 25% being singletons, with the ten largest covering approximately 10%. Input material: blood. These receptors all stem from a woman between 25 and 40 years old with Graves' ophthalmopathy. CDR3s include the opening cysteine and the closing phenylalanine or tryptophan. A D gene is named only where the DNA matches it firmly. Some rows mark clone size as missing; the rest say once, few, many or name a class of expanded clone.

size: .; J: TRBJ2-5; V: TRBV28; D: .; DNA: TGTGCCAGCAGCCAAAGGGGGGCCGAAGAGACCCAGTACTTC; CDR3: CASSQRGAEETQYF
size: .; J: TRBJ1-3; V: TRBV7-2; D: .; DNA: TGTGCCAGCAGCTTAGCGATCGGACTCCTAAGCTCTGGAAACGCCATATATTTT; CDR3: CASSLAIGLLSSGNAIYF
size: many; J: TRBJ2-2; V: TRBV6-5; D: .; DNA: TGTGCCAGCAGGTTACTGGGAACGAACACCGGGGAGCTGTTTTTT; CDR3: CASRLLGTNTGELFF
size: many; J: TRBJ2-7; V: TRBV20-1; D: TRBD2; DNA: TGCAGTGCTAGAGATCTGACTAGCGGGGGGGGCTACGAGCAGTACTTC; CDR3: CSARDLTSGGGYEQYF
size: few; J: TRBJ2-5; V: TRBV5-1; D: TRBD1; DNA: TGCGCCAGCAGGACGACAGGGGCCCAAGAGACCCAGTACTTC; CDR3: CASRTTGAQETQYF
size: once; J: TRBJ1-5; V: TRBV24-1; D: .; DNA: TGTGCCACCAGTGATTCATGGGACCCGGAGGAGTTTTACAGCAATCAGCCCCAGCATTTT; CDR3: CATSDSWDPEEFYSNQPQHF
size: many; J: TRBJ1-1; V: TRBV6-1; D: .; DNA: TGTGCCAGCAGTGAAGGGTCCGGCGCTGAAGCTTTCTTT; CDR3: CASSEGSGAEAFF
size: many; J: TRBJ1-5; V: TRBV20-1; D: .; DNA: TGCAGTGCTAGAGATCCAATCGGGGACGGTCAGCCCCAGCATTTT; CDR3: CSARDPIGDGQPQHF
size: many; J: TRBJ2-2; V: TRBV27; D: .; DNA: TGTGCCAGCAGTTTATCTCCGGGGTTTGGTTCCGGGGAGCTGTTTTTT; CDR3: CASSLSPGFGSGELFF
size: many; J: TRBJ1-2; V: TRBV28; D: TRBD1; DNA: TGTGCCAGCAGTTTATTTAAGACAGGGGTTGGCTACACCTTC; CDR3: CASSLFKTGVGYTF
size: .; J: TRBJ1-2; V: TRBV25-1; D: .; DNA: TGTGCCAGCAGTGACTCCCTCGGGGACAACTATGGCTACACCTTC; CDR3: CASSDSLGDNYGYTF
size: .; J: TRBJ2-7; V: TRBV6-1; D: TRBD2; DNA: TGTGTAAGTAAGCGGGAGGCTACCTACGAGCAGTACTTC; CDR3: CVSKREATYEQYF
size: many; J: TRBJ1-5; V: TRBV27; D: TRBD1; DNA: TGTGCCAGCAGTTCAGGGGTAACAGGGGACAATCAGCCCCAGCATTTT; CDR3: CASSSGVTGDNQPQHF
size: .; J: TRBJ1-2; V: TRBV11-2; D: TRBD1; DNA: TGTGCCAGCAGCCCACGATATGGGACAGACCACTATGGCTACACCTTC; CDR3: CASSPRYGTDHYGYTF
size: many; J: TRBJ2-2; V: TRBV7-2; D: .; DNA: TGTGCCAGCAGCTTCGCAGTCCGGGACCCTAACACCGGGGAGCTGTTTTTT; CDR3: CASSFAVRDPNTGELFF
size: many; J: TRBJ2-5; V: TRBV6-2/TRBV6-3; D: .; DNA: TGTGCCAGCAGTTACCAGGCAGAGGGGGAGACCCAGTACTTC; CDR3: CASSYQAEGETQYF
size: .; J: TRBJ1-5; V: TRBV6-1; D: TRBD1; DNA: TGTGCCAGCAGGCCACAGGGGCCTAGCAATCAGCCCCAGCATTTT; CDR3: CASRPQGPSNQPQHF
size: many; J: TRBJ1-2; V: TRBV27; D: .; DNA: TGTGCCAGCAGCCCCCTCCGAACCTTC; CDR3: CASSPLRTF
size: many; J: TRBJ2-7; V: TRBV9; D: TRBD2; DNA: TGTGCCAGCAATAGCGGGGGTGTCTCCTACGAGCAGTACTTC; CDR3: CASNSGGVSYEQYF
size: .; J: TRBJ1-1; V: TRBV3-1; D: TRBD1; DNA: TGTGCCAGCAGCCCAGGACAGGGGGCAGGGAACACTGAAGCTTTCTTT; CDR3: CASSPGQGAGNTEAFF
size: .; J: TRBJ1-1; V: TRBV10-2; D: TRBD1; DNA: TGCGCCAGCGGCCGATCCAGGGGGTTAGACACTGAAGCTTTCTTT; CDR3: CASGRSRGLDTEAFF
size: .; J: TRBJ1-2; V: TRBV29-1; D: .; DNA: TGCAGCGTTGATACCCAGGGGTCCTATGGCTACACCTTC; CDR3: CSVDTQGSYGYTF